This is a list of T cell receptor beta chains from one sample in a study of T-cell reconstitution after alpha-beta-depleted transplantation in children. TCRdb fed the PCR reads into MiXCR, producing one record per CDR3 protein. The profile shows some 350,000 distinct CDR3 sequences, approximately 10% of them singletons. This sample comprised PBMCs from the stem cell graft donor, obtained from the stem cell graft. Receptors were obtained from a human donor who donated a stem cell graft to a child with acute lymphoblastic leukemia. Both conserved end residues are part of each CDR3. The order of the fields is clone size, J gene, V gene, D gene, CDR3 DNA, CDR3 protein. D genes are given only for firm matches. Expanded clones get a size class; other rows say once, few or many, or leave the size out.

>few|TRBJ1-1|TRBV7-8|.
TGTGCCAGCAGCATTTCGGGGAGGAGGAGTGAAGCTTTCTTT
CASSISGRRSEAFF
>few|TRBJ2-1|TRBV7-8|TRBD2
TGTGCCAGCAGCCCCCCAGCCGGACTAGCGGGAGATTTTTCGGGGAATGAGCAGTTCTTC
CASSPPAGLAGDFSGNEQFF
>.|TRBJ1-3|TRBV7-2|.
TGTGCCAGCAGCTTACACCATGGAAACACCATATATTTT
CASSLHHGNTIYF
>.|TRBJ2-2|TRBV20-1|TRBD2
TGCAGTGCTAGATTGCTAGCGGGCACCGGGGAGCTGTTTTTT
CSARLLAGTGELFF
>few|TRBJ2-2|TRBV2|TRBD1
TGTGCCAGCAGTGAAGGTCATGGGGGAAGGGGGCTCACCGGGGAGCTGTTTTTT
CASSEGHGGRGLTGELFF
>.|TRBJ2-1|TRBV3-1|TRBD1
TGTGCCAGCAGCGCCGGGACAGGGTATGAGCAGTTCTTC
CASSAGTGYEQFF
>once|TRBJ2-3|TRBV30|.
TGTGCCTGGAGTTACTCGGAGGATACGCAGTATTTT
CAWSYSEDTQYF
>few|TRBJ2-1|TRBV28|TRBD2
TGTGCCAGCACCCGACCCATCCTTCTAGCGGGAATATCCTACAATGAGCAGTTCTTC
CASTRPILLAGISYNEQFF
>.|TRBJ1-5|TRBV28|.
TGTGCCAGCATGAGGGCAAGGGCGAGCAATCAGCCCCAGCATTTT
CASMRARASNQPQHF
>many|TRBJ2-7|TRBV28|TRBD2
TGTGCCAGCAGTTTTTACGGGGGGGCAATCTACGAGCAGTACTTC
CASSFYGGAIYEQYF
>.|TRBJ1-4|TRBV5-5|TRBD1
TGTGCCAGCAGCTTGGCCGGGACAGGGCTCCCTAATGAAAAACTGTTTTTT
CASSLAGTGLPNEKLFF
>.|TRBJ2-5|TRBV5-1|.
TGCGCCAGCAGTTATTGGGGGATGGGGGAGACCCAGTACTTC
CASSYWGMGETQYF
>few|TRBJ2-5|TRBV4-3|.
TGCGCCAGCAGCCAAGACTGGCTAACGGTACTAGCTTATGAGACCCAGTACTTC
CASSQDWLTVLAYETQYF
>.|TRBJ2-1|TRBV4-1|.
TGCGCCAGCAGCCAAGAATTCGGGGATGGTGTGGAATTAAGTGACTCCTGCAATGAGCAGTTCTTC
CASSQEFGDGVELSDSCNEQFF
>.|TRBJ2-7|TRBV4-1|.
TGCGCCAGCAGCTCCCAGGGTTCTAACTCCTACGAGCAGTACTTC
CASSSQGSNSYEQYF
>few|TRBJ2-7|TRBV7-2|.
TGTGCCAGCAGCGACATCGTAGGGTCCTACGAGCAGTACTTC
CASSDIVGSYEQYF
>few|TRBJ1-2|TRBV7-9|TRBD1
TGTGCCAGCAGCTCCCGACAGGGTATTAACTATGGCTACACCTTC
CASSSRQGINYGYTF
>.|TRBJ2-2|TRBV7-3|.
TGTGCCAGCAGCTTAACGTTCTCGGGCTTGGGGGACCTGTTTTTT
CASSLTFSGLGDLFF
>many|TRBJ2-7|TRBV5-1|TRBD1
TGCGCCAGCAGCTTGGGACAGGGCGACGAGCAGTACTTC
CASSLGQGDEQYF
>.|TRBJ1-1|TRBV7-2|.
TGTGCCAGCAGCTTAGTAGGTGGTCCTGAAGCTTTCTTT
CASSLVGGPEAFF
>few|TRBJ1-2|TRBV7-9|.
TGTGCCAGCAGCTTCACCGGGGTGGTTAGCGGCTACACCTTC
CASSFTGVVSGYTF
>.|TRBJ2-7|TRBV2|TRBD2
TGTGCCAGCAGTCCCCGACTGGAGCGGGAGGGGGGCTACGAGCAGTACTTC
CASSPRLEREGGYEQYF
>many|TRBJ2-2|TRBV9|TRBD2
TGTGCCAGCAGCGTGCTCCGACTAGCGGGAGGCCCGAACACCGGGGAGCTGTTTTTT
CASSVLRLAGGPNTGELFF
>few|TRBJ2-5|TRBV12-3/TRBV12-4|TRBD1
TGTGCCAGCACGATATGGACAGGGGGGTTGGAGACCCAGTACTTC
CASTIWTGGLETQYF
>.|TRBJ1-1|TRBV4-1|.
TGCGCCAGCAGCCACGTTTACCATGTCGAAGCTTTCTTT
CASSHVYHVEAFF
>.|TRBJ2-1|TRBV12-3/TRBV12-4|TRBD2
TGTGCCAGCAGACATTTGAGCGGGGCAGGTATGTCCTACAATGAGCAGTTCTTC
CASRHLSGAGMSYNEQFF
>few|TRBJ2-1|TRBV20-1|.
TGCAGTGCAGGGAGAGTTCCCAATGAGCAGTTCTTC
CSAGRVPNEQFF
>few|TRBJ1-1|TRBV7-3|TRBD1
TGTGCCAGCAGCTTAATCGCAGGGGGGACTGAAGCTTTCTTT
CASSLIAGGTEAFF
>many|TRBJ1-6|TRBV6-1|TRBD1
TGTGCCAGCAGTCCGGGACAGGTGAATTCACCCCTCCACTTT
CASSPGQVNSPLHF
>.|TRBJ2-5|TRBV5-4|.
TGTGCCAGCAGCTCATGGGACCAAGAGACCCAGTACTTC
CASSSWDQETQYF
>few|TRBJ2-5|TRBV11-1|TRBD2
TGTGCCAGCAGCCCGCCAAGACTAGCGGGAGAGTTCAGCGATGAGACCCAGTACTTC
CASSPPRLAGEFSDETQYF
>.|TRBJ2-4|TRBV12-3/TRBV12-4|TRBD1
TGTGCCAGCAGTTCTCCAGGGGGAACGGGGATTCAGTACTTC
CASSSPGGTGIQYF
>many|TRBJ2-2|TRBV11-1|.
TGTGCCAGCAGCTTAGTTTTTGAAGGCCTCAACTTTACCGGGGAGCTGTTTTTT
CASSLVFEGLNFTGELFF
>few|TRBJ1-5|TRBV12-3/TRBV12-4|.
TGTGCCAGCAGTCCCGACGGGATTAGCAATCAGCCCCAGCATTTT
CASSPDGISNQPQHF
>many|TRBJ2-2|TRBV12-3/TRBV12-4|TRBD1
TGTGCCAGCAGCCGAGGGGGCACGGGCACCGGGGAGCTGTTTTTT
CASSRGGTGTGELFF
>few|TRBJ1-1|TRBV7-9|.
TGTGCCAGCAGTTCACAGTTCGGGAACACTGAAGCTTTCTTT
CASSSQFGNTEAFF
>.|TRBJ2-7|TRBV7-9|.
TGTGCCAGCAGCACCTTAGATATCCCCTACGAGCAGTACTTC
CASSTLDIPYEQYF